This T cell receptor beta chain stems from a study of OX40 agonist ivuxolimab in advanced cancers. Background on the study: Ivuxolimab, which patients received intravenously every 2 weeks, was dosed at 0.01 to 10 mg/kg. Past anti-PD-1, anti-PD-L1 or anti-CTLA-4 therapy was accepted, and 30% to 50% had received some. Whole-study results and caveats: Clones of CD4+ and CD8+ blood T cells grew by week 6 at doses of 0.1 to 3.0 mg/kg. Relative to CD4+ cells, CD8+ T cells on average had more expanded clones.

V lost 4 bases, J lost 1 base, and 7 bases stayed unmatched. Germline V gene sequence: CDR1 SGHDT, CDR2 YYEEEE. The CDR3 sequence is 17 residues long. In regard to this clone: Its antigen is unidentified.

Sequencing was performed with immunoSEQ multiplex PCR; in TCRdb, only in-frame clones are kept and a portion is missing. The data show approximately 54,000 clones, approximately 90% seen once. This specimen was CD4+ or CD8+ T cells sorted from blood, taken in a trial of the OX40 agonist ivuxolimab. The genes are TRBV5-6 and TRBJ2-6; 8 positions agree with TRBD1. This TCR came from an adult with an advanced solid tumor such as melanoma, head and neck, liver or kidney cancer. The CDR3 region is CASSGYRDRSGANVLTF. In DNA form, the CDR3 reads TGTGCCAGCAGCGGATACCGGGACAGGTCTGGGGCCAACGTCCTGACTTTC.